The clone carrying this T cell receptor (beta chain) occurred a few times. The sample originates from a study of TIL therapy for anti-PD-1-resistant metastatic lung cancer. The CDR3 has 17 residues. CDR1 is SGHRS, CDR2 YFSETQ, per germline. J lost 1 base, V lost 5 bases, and 11 bases had no gene match. As for time point: pre-treatment sample, taken before nivolumab and TIL therapy. The immunoSEQ assay was v3. Generated by immunoSEQ multiplex PCR, the TCRdb table keeps only in-frame clones and is missing some. The data show approximately 53,000 clones, around three quarters seen once. Sequencing used blood, obtained at baseline. The receptor was isolated from a woman aged 25 to 80 with non-small cell lung cancer. The gene calls are TRBV5-1 and TRBJ2-1, with 8 bases lining up with TRBD2. CDR3 in DNA: TGCGCCAGCAGAGGCATTGGCGGGAGGTGGTCCTACAATGAGCAGTTCTTC. Residues: CASRGIGGRWSYNEQFF. Full variable domain (rest looked up from reference TRBV5-1 and TRBJ2-1): KAGVTQTPRYLIKTRGQQVTLSCSPISGHRSVSWYQQTPGQGLQFLFEYFSETQRNKGNFPGRFSGRQFSNSRSEMNVSTLELGDSALYLCASRGIGGRWSYNEQFFGPGTRLTVL.